The following is a T cell receptor beta chain sequence with its context. These data belong to a study of CD8 T cells in Susac syndrome. Deletions cut 0 bases from V and 4 bases from J, with 11 bases between. There are 15 residues in the CDR3. CDR1 and CDR2 (germline): SGDLS, YYNGEE. RNA totalling roughly 0.5 to 1 ug underwent reverse transcription with random hexamers. TCRdb re-analysed the immunoSEQ multiplex PCR reads in MiXCR, keeping a single row per CDR3 protein. The sample shows about 210,000 distinct CDR3 sequences, approximately 94% of them seen only once. This sequence originates from a human donor with Susac syndrome. The sequenced material came from CD4+ T cells from PBMCs. This chain joins TRBV9 and TRBJ2-1, with D perhaps being TRBD1 or TRBD2 (5 bases each). CDR3 nucleotides: TGTGCCAGCAGCGTAGCCGGGACGAAGTACAATGAGCAGTTCTTC. As protein: CASSVAGTKYNEQFF.